This paragraph covers one T cell receptor beta chain sequence. Its antigen is as yet unknown. The sample belongs to a study of graft-versus-host responses after intestinal transplantation. The CDR3 sequence is 14 residues long. Germline V gives CDR1 SGHVS, CDR2 FNYEAQ. The V and J ends lost 5 bases and 4 bases, in that order; junction bases with no gene match: 3. Assay: immunoSEQ multiplex PCR; the TCRdb copy retains only in-frame clones and omits some. This repertoire shows about 64,000 clones, roughly nine tenths found once; its top ten account for approximately 1.5%. This clonotype was obtained from a human donor who was the organ donor for an intestinal transplant. The rearrangement links TRBV7-6 to TRBJ2-1; 9 nucleotides match TRBD2. This sample comprised unstimulated CD8+ T cells sorted from spleen or lymph node cells, obtained before transplant. This chain's CDR3 is CASSGGRDYNEQFF. The CDR3, as DNA: TGTGCCAGCAGCGGCGGGAGGGATTACAATGAGCAGTTCTTC.